The 18 T cell receptor beta chains in this list originate from one sample, sequenced in a study of post-analysis software for immune sequencing data. Study-level results: TRBV5-6, TRBV5-1 and TRBV20-1 were among four or five TRBV segments more frequent in patients than controls.

Their cognate antigens are unknown. Unique molecular identifiers featured in each of the TCR beta cDNA libraries. TCRdb recomputed calls from the PCR reads with MiXCR, one row per CDR3 protein. The table has over 700,000 distinct CDR3 sequences, 25% to 30% seen once. The sample was blood. The receptors here all came from a girl aged 10 to 17 with multiple sclerosis.

This clonotype has just a few counts. This rearrangement joins TRBV28 to TRBJ2-1; maybe TRBD1 (7 bases). Germline V gene data show CDR1 as MDHEN and CDR2 as SYDVKM. Trimming took off 6 bases at V and 8 bases at J, with 26 bases between the two ends. The CDR3 is made up of 17 amino acids. CDR3 sequence reads: CASRDLTKGSRGDEQFF. As DNA, the CDR3 is TGTGCCAGCAGGGATCTTACTAAGGGCTCCAGGGGGGATGAGCAGTTCTTC. Filled out from reference TRBV28 and TRBJ2-1, the complete variable domain reads DVKVTQSSRYLVKRTGEKVFLECVQDMDHENMFWYRQDPGLGLRLIYFSYDVKMKEKGDIPEGYSVSREKKERFSLILESASTNQTSMYLCASRDLTKGSRGDEQFFGPGTRLTVL.

The sample holds a few counts of this clonotype. The V gene is TRBV7-9, the J gene TRBJ1-2; 8 nucleotides match TRBD1. V gave up 1 base and J gave up 5 bases; unmatched junction bases: 6. The CDR3 sequence is 15 residues long. The germline CDR1 and CDR2 sequences are SEHNR and FQNEAQ (reference sequence). For the CDR3, the DNA is TGTGCCAGCAGCTTAGGCAGGGGGCGAGTTTATGGCTACACCTTC. Translating it yields CASSLGRGRVYGYTF.

This chain connects TRBV6-2 or TRBV6-3 to TRBJ1-1, with D tentatively TRBD1 (5 bases). Germline CDR1 reads MNHEY; CDR2 reads SVGEGT. V lost 4 bases and J 1 base, leaving 7 bases between the germline ends. This CDR3 spans 13 amino acids. CDR3 protein: CASSWGRNTEAFF. CDR3 nucleotides: TGTGCCAGCAGTTGGGGGAGGAACACTGAAGCTTTCTTT.

This clonotype was picked up a small number of times. This chain links TRBV7-2 with TRBJ1-1; D is unclear. Per germline, CDR1 SGHTA and CDR2 FQGNSA. V lost 4 bases to trimming and J lost 1 base, with 7 bases between them. This CDR3 contains 13 residues. The CDR3 loop is CASSSIGNTEAFF. CDR3 in DNA: TGTGCCAGCAGCTCCATAGGGAACACTGAAGCTTTCTTT.

This clonotype was found many times. The chain joins TRBV25-1 to TRBJ1-4; D is unclear. This CDR3 is built from 14 residues. With 4 bases removed from V and 0 bases from J, the gap between germline ends came to 6 bases. CDR1 is MGHDK, CDR2 SYGVNS, per germline. DNA of the CDR3: TGTGCCAGCAGTGTAACAACAACTAATGAAAAACTGTTTTTT. Residues: CASSVTTTNEKLFF.

The genes are TRBV6-1 and TRBJ2-1, with D perhaps matching TRBD2 (6 bases). The CDR3 totals 16 residues. The germline V and J ends were trimmed by 5 bases and 5 bases, with 19 bases remaining between them. Germline V gene lookup returns CDR1 MNHNS and CDR2 SASEGT. The CDR3 spells CASSWTLGLANNEQFF. CDR3 nucleotides: TGTGCCAGCAGTTGGACGTTAGGGCTAGCGAACAATGAGCAGTTCTTC.

Of note for this clonotype: Sequence at one end of the junction differs from germline and may be a read error. The genes are TRBV7-9 and TRBJ1-4; D gene unclear. This CDR3 has 15 residues. Germline V gives CDR1 SEHNR, CDR2 FQNEAQ (reference sequence). In DNA, the CDR3 is TGCGCCAGCAGCTCCCGCCGCGGTTCTAATGAAAAACTGTTTTTT. Translating gives CASSSRRGSNEKLFF.

The chain has TRBV7-9 and TRBJ2-1; no clear D. V lost 3 bases to trimming and J lost 10 bases, with 13 bases between them. CDR3 length equals 13 residues. Germline V CDR1 and CDR2: SEHNR, FQNEAQ (reference sequence). The CDR3 spells CASSLLMVVEQFF. The CDR3 DNA sequence: TGTGCCAGCAGCTTGTTAATGGTGGTCGAGCAGTTCTTC. Using reference TRBV7-9 and TRBJ2-1 for the parts outside the CDR3, the full variable domain is DTGVSQNPRHKITKRGQNVTFRCDPISEHNRLYWYRQTLGQGPEFLTYFQNEAQLEKSRLLSDRFSAERPKGSFSTLEIQRTEQGDSAMYLCASSLLMVVEQFFGPGTRLTVL.

Ten or more counts support this clonotype. The V and J genes are TRBV29-1 and TRBJ1-2; D possibly corresponds to TRBD1 (5 bases). Germline V gene sequence: CDR1 SQVTM, CDR2 ANQGSEA. The CDR3 is 12 residues long. Trimming removed 7 bases from V and 9 bases from J, with 18 bases in between. This chain's CDR3 is CSGQLPGGSYTF. The CDR3 nucleotides read TGCAGCGGACAACTGCCTGGGGGAAGCTACACCTTC.

Notes on this clonotype: With a much larger clone just one base away, this may be a read error. This chain uses TRBV27 with TRBJ2-7; D ambiguous. This CDR3 spans 13 amino acids. Germline CDR1 and CDR2: MNHEY and SMNVEV (reference sequence). CDR3 protein: CVSSPHGSNEQYF. As DNA, the CDR3 is TGTGTCAGCAGTCCACACGGCAGTAACGAGCAGTACTTC.

The chain couples TRBV6-2 or TRBV6-3 to TRBJ2-5; TRBD2 matches 13 bases. J was trimmed by 11 bases and V by 6 bases; bases with no gene match: 24. Per the germline V gene, CDR1 is MNHEY and CDR2 is SVGEGT. The CDR3 has 19 amino acids. In DNA form, the CDR3 reads TGTGCCAGCAGCTCCGCGGGACTAGCGGGAAGGACCCCGGGCAATGAGCAGTACTTC. This translates into CASSSAGLAGRTPGNEQYF.

This clonotype was seen ten or more times. The J gene is TRBJ2-5, the V gene TRBV7-2; 7 bases map to TRBD2. Near its end, the DNA agrees better with TRBJ2-7, so the J call may be wrong. The CDR3 has 13 amino acids. The V gene's germline CDR1 is SGHTA and CDR2 FQGNSA. The CDR3 sequence: CASSFGRGDEQYF. The CDR3 DNA reads TGTGCCAGCAGCTTCGGACGGGGGGACGAGCAGTACTTC.

The gene calls are TRBV20-1 and TRBJ2-1; D gene unclear. This CDR3 region has 13 residues. Germline CDR1 DFQATT, CDR2 SNEGSKA (reference sequence). V shed 6 bases and J shed 7 bases, with 16 bases lying between them. CDR3 in DNA: TGCAGTGCGGACCCGGCTGGGCCGAATGAGCAGTTCTTC. Translating it yields CSADPAGPNEQFF.

This clonotype was seen only a few times. The rearrangement links TRBV5-1 to TRBJ2-7; 11 bases align to TRBD1. CDR3 length: 14 residues. The germline V gene has CDR1 SGHRS and CDR2 YFSETQ. The junction had 4 bases not matched to a gene; V was cut back by 5 bases and J by 3 bases. The CDR3 reads CASRQDRGLYEQYF. For the CDR3, the DNA is TGCGCCAGCAGACAGGACAGGGGGCTCTACGAGCAGTACTTC.

This clonotype showed up just a few times. J is TRBJ1-2 and V is TRBV5-1, with TRBD1 matching over 10 bases. Germline V gene lookup returns CDR1 SGHRS and CDR2 YFSETQ. The CDR3 has 15 residues. Trimming at V came to 4 bases and at J to 8 bases, leaving 11 bases not matched to a gene. The CDR3 region has the DNA TGCGCCAGCAGCCCGTTGACAGGGGGCGCGGAGGGCTACACCTTC. Amino acid sequence: CASSPLTGGAEGYTF.

This clonotype has a handful of counts. The chain recombines TRBV10-3 with TRBJ1-1; TRBD1 aligns across 10 bases. The CDR3 is made up of 19 amino acids. Trimming cost V 7 bases and J 3 bases; bases outside gene matches: 20. CDR1 ENHRY and CDR2 SYGVKD come from the germline V gene. For the CDR3, the DNA is TGTGCCATCAACGTGAGGGGAGTGGGACAGGGGCTTTGGGACACTGAAGCTTTCTTT. This encodes CAINVRGVGQGLWDTEAFF.

This clonotype was detected only a few times. This chain connects TRBV7-9 to TRBJ2-7; D uncertain. The CDR3 is 14 amino acids. Germline V gene sequence: CDR1 SEHNR, CDR2 FQNEAQ (reference sequence). V was clipped by 5 bases and J by 6 bases, with 17 bases between them. CDR3 loop: CASSPGGQSGEQYF. The CDR3 region has the DNA TGTGCCAGCAGCCCGGGTGGGCAGTCGGGCGAGCAGTACTTC.

The chain has TRBV5-1 and TRBJ2-3; maybe TRBD1 (6 bases). Trimming took off 2 bases at V and 2 bases at J, with 12 bases between the two ends. The length of the CDR3 is 15 residues. Germline V gene lookup returns CDR1 SGHRS and CDR2 YFSETQ. CDR3 residues: CASSFPGHLTDTQYF. CDR3 bases: TGCGCCAGCAGCTTCCCGGGACACCTCACAGATACGCAGTATTTT.